Listed below are T cell receptor beta chains from one sample, sequenced in a study of CD8 T cell repertoires and HIV-1 epitope variants. Antigens for these TCRs are unknown. The method was immunoSEQ multiplex PCR; TCRdb's version includes in-frame clones alone and lacks a portion of them. The profile covers about 5,600 clones, with roughly 65% appearing a single time and under 55% taken by the ten largest. Input material: cultured CD8+ T cells derived from PBMCs. The receptors here all came from a male donor with HIV. Both conserved end residues are part of each CDR3. D genes are given only for firm matches. Size is stated for part of the rows, as once, few or many counts, or as a class when the clone is expanded.

v_gene	j_gene	d_gene	abundance	CDR3aa	CDR3nt
TRBV4-1	TRBJ1-3	-	-	CASSQDPGGGNTIYF	TGCGCCAGCAGCCAAGATCCCGGGGGAGGAAACACCATATATTTT
TRBV4-1	TRBJ1-2	-	-	CASSPTTGGINYGYTF	TGCGCCAGCAGCCCCACAACGGGCGGTATTAACTATGGCTACACCTTC
TRBV13	TRBJ1-4	-	-	CASSDKGEKLFF	TGTGCCAGCAGCGATAAAGGAGAAAAACTGTTTTTT
TRBV28	TRBJ2-7	-	-	CASRQKSRVSYEQYF	TGTGCCAGCCGACAGAAATCCAGGGTCTCCTACGAGCAGTACTTC
TRBV9	TRBJ1-1	TRBD1	-	CASRELQGGAFF	TGTGCCAGCAGGGAACTACAGGGGGGGGCTTTCTTT
TRBV28	TRBJ2-5	TRBD1	few	CASSLWGDREETQYF	TGTGCCAGCAGTTTATGGGGGGACAGGGAAGAGACCCAGTACTTC
TRBV7-6	TRBJ2-2	TRBD2	-	CASSPWGGGRKVGELFF	TGTGCCAGCAGCCCATGGGGCGGCGGGAGAAAAGTCGGGGAGCTGTTTTTT
TRBV10-3	TRBJ2-7	-	-	CAISLWEQYF	TGTGCCATCTCACTTTGGGAGCAGTACTTC
TRBV5-1	TRBJ2-7	-	few	CASSLAGLVEQYF	TGCGCCAGCAGCTTGGCAGGGCTGGTCGAGCAGTACTTC
TRBV12-5	TRBJ2-3	TRBD1	-	CASGLGVTGGDTQYF	TGTGCTAGTGGTTTGGGCGTGACAGGGGGAGATACGCAGTATTTT
TRBV7-9	TRBJ2-1	-	-	CASSGLNEQFF	TGTGCCAGCAGCGGTCTCAATGAGCAGTTCTTC
TRBV11-2	TRBJ1-4	-	-	CASSLGAGEENEKLFF	TGTGCCAGCAGCTTAGGTGCGGGGGAGGAGAATGAAAAACTGTTTTTT
TRBV19	TRBJ2-2	-	-	CASQGRNTGELFF	TGTGCCAGCCAAGGGAGGAACACCGGGGAGCTGTTTTTT
TRBV5-1	TRBJ2-1	-	-	CASSLDHYSYNEQFF	TGCGCCAGCAGCTTAGACCATTACTCCTACAATGAGCAGTTCTTC
TRBV28	TRBJ2-1	TRBD1	-	CASSTVGTGVGYNEQFF	TGTGCCAGCAGCACGGTAGGAACAGGGGTCGGCTACAATGAGCAGTTCTTC
TRBV10-3	TRBJ2-3	TRBD2	few	CAISDLFSGREESTDTQYF	TGTGCCATCAGTGATCTCTTTAGCGGGAGGGAAGAATCCACAGATACGCAGTATTTT
TRBV10-3	TRBJ1-1	-	-	CAISEGDTEAFF	TGTGCCATCAGTGAAGGCGACACTGAAGCTTTCTTT
TRBV25-1	TRBJ1-6	TRBD1	-	CASRTGGINSPLHF	TGTGCCAGCAGAACAGGGGGAATTAATTCACCCCTCCACTTT
TRBV5-6	TRBJ1-1	-	-	CASSLAGRIEAFF	TGTGCCAGCAGCTTGGCCGGGCGGATTGAAGCTTTCTTT
TRBV5-6	TRBJ2-1	-	-	CASNDNLHYNEQFF	TGTGCCAGCAACGACAACTTACACTACAATGAGCAGTTCTTC
TRBV7-2	TRBJ2-4	TRBD1	-	CASSPRTGIQNIQYF	TGTGCCAGCAGCCCCCGGACAGGGATACAAAACATTCAGTACTTC
TRBV14	TRBJ1-1	-	-	CASSQDPGTEAFF	TGTGCCAGCAGCCAAGATCCCGGGACTGAAGCTTTCTTT
TRBV28	TRBJ2-5	TRBD1	-	CASSLVTGGETQYF	TGTGCCAGCAGTTTAGTTACAGGGGGCGAGACCCAGTACTTC
TRBV5-4	TRBJ1-5	-	few	CASSFSGSNQPQHF	TGTGCCAGCAGCTTTTCGGGTAGCAATCAGCCCCAGCATTTT
TRBV30	TRBJ2-5	TRBD1	-	CAWSSGTGYQETQYF	TGTGCCTGGAGTTCAGGGACAGGGTACCAAGAGACCCAGTACTTC
TRBV9	TRBJ2-7	TRBD2	-	CASSVDTSGVRNYEQYF	TGTGCCAGCAGCGTAGATACTAGCGGGGTGCGTAACTACGAGCAGTACTTC
TRBV19	TRBJ2-1	-	-	CASTAGPNEQFF	TGTGCCAGTACCGCGGGACCAAATGAGCAGTTCTTC
TRBV1	TRBJ2-2	-	-	CTSSQGTGGTGELFF	TGCACCAGCAGCCAAGGGACAGGGGGCACCGGGGAGCTGTTTTTT
TRBV28	TRBJ1-6	-	few	CASSLGDSPLHF	TGTGCCAGCAGTTTAGGGGATTCACCCCTCCACTTT
TRBV11-3	TRBJ2-1	-	-	CASSPTPNDEQFF	TGTGCCAGCAGCCCGACTCCGAACGACGAGCAGTTCTTC
TRBV15	TRBJ1-4	TRBD1	-	CATSSLRTGGEKLFF	TGTGCCACCAGCAGCCTACGGACAGGGGGCGAAAAACTGTTTTTT
TRBV2	TRBJ2-2	-	-	CASSDRLNTGELFF	TGTGCCAGCAGTGACAGATTGAACACCGGGGAGCTGTTTTTT
TRBV2	TRBJ1-1	-	-	CAREREGNTEAFF	TGTGCCAGAGAGAGGGAGGGAAACACTGAAGCTTTCTTT
TRBV7-8	TRBJ1-4	-	-	CASSLAWGVVLSTNEKLFF	TGTGCCAGCAGCTTAGCGTGGGGGGTAGTGCTCTCAACTAATGAAAAACTGTTTTTT
TRBV10-2	TRBJ2-1	-	-	CASSVTGPSYNEQFF	TGCGCCAGCAGCGTGACGGGGCCCTCCTACAATGAGCAGTTCTTC
TRBV14	TRBJ1-2	-	-	CASSQDHGSGYGYTF	TGTGCCAGCAGCCAAGACCACGGGAGCGGCTATGGCTACACCTTC
TRBV4-1	TRBJ2-1	TRBD1	-	CASSQIRDRGYNEQFF	TGCGCCAGCAGCCAGATAAGGGACAGGGGTTACAATGAGCAGTTCTTC
TRBV11-2	TRBJ2-3	-	-	CASSLMGASVTDTQYF	TGTGCCAGCAGCTTAATGGGGGCTAGCGTCACAGATACGCAGTATTTT
TRBV5-6	TRBJ1-1	-	-	CASSPRPGGAAFF	TGTGCCAGCAGCCCCAGACCGGGCGGCGCAGCTTTCTTT
TRBV30	TRBJ1-1	-	-	CAWGLSNTEAFF	TGTGCCTGGGGACTCTCGAACACTGAAGCTTTCTTT
TRBV2	TRBJ2-7	-	-	CASSERGYSYEQYF	TGTGCCAGCAGTGAGCGGGGATACTCCTACGAGCAGTACTTC
TRBV7-9	TRBJ1-4	-	-	CASSYGPSRDEKLFF	TGTGCCAGCAGCTATGGGCCCTCACGGGATGAAAAACTGTTTTTT
TRBV7-2	TRBJ1-3	-	-	CASSLSHRSGNTIYF	TGTGCCAGCAGCTTAAGTCACCGCTCTGGAAACACCATATATTTT
TRBV6-4	TRBJ2-1	TRBD2	-	CASTQAGEAGEQFF	TGTGCCAGCACTCAAGCGGGAGAGGCTGGTGAGCAGTTCTTC
TRBV7-2	TRBJ1-5	TRBD1	once	CASSPGGGRFNQPQHF	TGTGCCAGCAGCCCAGGGGGGGGGCGATTCAATCAGCCCCAGCATTTT